The 15 T cell receptor beta chains in this list originate from one sample, sequenced in a study of radiotherapy plus CTLA-4 blockade in lung cancer. TCRdb keeps only in-frame clones here, not all; method: immunoSEQ multiplex PCR. The sample carries some 110,000 clones, approximately 90% recorded once. This specimen consisted of peripheral blood, obtained from a patient treated with radiotherapy plus ipilimumab. Every receptor here comes from a human donor with non-small cell lung cancer that progressed on radiotherapy plus ipilimumab.

This chain connects TRBV11-2 to TRBJ2-7; D unclear. The V gene's germline CDR1 is SGHAT and CDR2 FQNNGV. The V end was cut by 5 bases, the J end by 3 bases, with 8 bases between. CDR3 length: 12 amino acids. The CDR3 sequence is CASSRADYEQYF. In nucleotides, the CDR3 is TGTGCCAGCAGCCGCGCCGACTACGAGCAGTACTTC.

This rearrangement joins TRBV11-2 to TRBJ1-2; 7 bases are a match to TRBD1. Per germline, CDR1 SGHAT and CDR2 FQNNGV. CDR3 length equals 12 residues. With 4 bases clipped from V and 8 bases from J, the junction kept 4 bases outside the gene matches. The CDR3 spells CASSSSGGGYTF. The CDR3, as DNA: TGTGCCAGCAGCTCCTCAGGGGGAGGCTACACCTTC.

The chain recombines TRBV27 with TRBJ1-5; D may be TRBD1 (6 bases). V gave up 6 bases and J gave up 7 bases, with 19 bases separating them. CDR3 length: 15 amino acids. CDR1 and CDR2 (germline): MNHEY, SMNVEV (reference sequence). DNA for the CDR3: TGTGCCAGCAGAAAACGAGGGGGGGAATTGCAGCCCCAGCATTTT. Translated: CASRKRGGELQPQHF.

The J gene is TRBJ2-3, the V gene TRBV5-8; TRBD2 matches at 8 bases. The length of the CDR3 is 16 residues. Germline assignment: CDR1 SGHTS and CDR2 YDEGEE. The trim removed 4 bases at V and 1 base at J, leaving 8 bases unmatched. The CDR3 is CASSPRLARGTDTQYF. The CDR3 DNA reads TGTGCCAGCAGCCCGCGACTAGCGAGAGGCACAGATACGCAGTATTTT. Supplemented by reference TRBV5-8 and TRBJ2-3, the full variable domain reads EAGVTQSPTHLIKTRGQQATLRCSPISGHTSVYWYQQALGLGLQFLLWYDEGEERNRGNFPPRFSGRQFPNYSSELNVNALELEDSALYLCASSPRLARGTDTQYFGPGTRLTVL.

This clone was counted a few times. The chain joins TRBV9 to TRBJ2-7, with 9 bases identical to TRBD2. The junction had 5 bases not matched to a gene; V was cut back by 2 bases and J by 2 bases. CDR3 length: 15 amino acids. Germline CDR1 is SGDLS and CDR2 is YYNGEE. The CDR3 is CASSVSGGIPYEQYF. The CDR3 DNA is TGTGCCAGCAGCGTTAGCGGGGGCATCCCCTACGAGCAGTACTTC.

This clone was counted once. CDR3 region: CASLGLAEHTGSYNEQFF. Written as DNA, the CDR3 is TGTGCTAGTTTAGGACTAGCGGAACATACCGGCTCCTACAATGAGCAGTTCTTC. The chain carries TRBV12-5 and TRBJ2-1; 10 bases align to TRBD2. Germline loops: CDR1 LGHNT, CDR2 FRNRAP. The CDR3 loop spans 18 amino acids. After removal of 8 bases from V and 0 bases from J, the junction contained 13 bases not matched to a gene. Filled out from reference TRBV12-5 and TRBJ2-1, the complete variable domain reads DARVTQTPRHKVTEMGQEVTMRCQPILGHNTVFWYRQTMMQGLELLAYFRNRAPLDDSGMPKDRFSAEMPDATLATLKIQPSEPRDSAVYFCASLGLAEHTGSYNEQFFGPGTRLTVL.

The chain employs TRBV10-2 and TRBJ1-3; D may be TRBD1 (5 bases). The V and J ends lost 4 bases and 4 bases respectively, with 17 bases between them. Germline V CDR1 and CDR2: WSHSY, SAAADI. The CDR3 is 16 amino acids. The CDR3 region is CASSARVRVSGNTIYF. CDR3 DNA sequence: TGCGCCAGCAGTGCCCGAGTCAGGGTCTCAGGAAACACCATATATTTT.

This chain connects TRBV19 to TRBJ2-1, with D possibly TRBD1 on 6 matching bases. CDR1 is LNHDA, CDR2 SQIVND, per germline (reference sequence). The CDR3 totals 14 residues. V lost 7 bases and J 4 bases, leaving 14 bases between the germline ends. CDR3 region: CASNPGTSYNEQFF. The CDR3 DNA follows: TGTGCCAGTAATCCCGGGACATCGTACAATGAGCAGTTCTTC. Full variable domain (rest looked up from reference TRBV19 and TRBJ2-1): DGGITQSPKYLFRKEGQNVTLSCEQNLNHDAMYWYRQDPGQGLRLIYYSQIVNDFQKGDIAEGYSVSREKKESFPLTVTSAQKNPTAFYLCASNPGTSYNEQFFGPGTRLTVL.

In its sample, this clone was seen a few times. This sequence joins TRBV2 and TRBJ2-7, with D perhaps being TRBD1 or TRBD2 (5 bases each). The CDR3 covers 14 residues. V was trimmed by 8 bases and J by 3 bases, leaving 17 bases between them. CDR1 and CDR2 from the germline V gene are SNHLY and FYNNEI. Here the CDR3 DNA reads TGTGCCAGCGCCCGGGCAGGGAGTTACTACGAGCAGTACTTC. Amino acids: CASARAGSYYEQYF.

The V call is TRBV2, the J call TRBJ2-3, with no clear D. The CDR3 consists of 13 residues. Germline CDR1 reads SNHLY; CDR2 reads FYNNEI. V lost 5 bases and J 2 bases, leaving 8 bases between the germline ends. DNA for the CDR3: TGTGCCAGCAGTCGGCCGGACACAGATACGCAGTATTTT. Residues: CASSRPDTDTQYF. The full variable domain, completed using reference TRBV2 and TRBJ2-3, is EPEVTQTPSHQVTQMGQEVILRCVPISNHLYFYWYRQILGQKVEFLVSFYNNEISEKSEIFDDQFSVERPDGSNFTLKIRSTKLEDSAMYFCASSRPDTDTQYFGPGTRLTVL.

V usage is TRBV2 and J usage is TRBJ2-1; 11 bases match TRBD2. Unmatched junction bases numbered 8, after V lost 6 bases and J lost 13 bases. CDR1 and CDR2 (germline): SNHLY, FYNNEI. CDR3 length: 13 amino acids. The CDR3 sequence is CASRQGLADNQFF. CDR3 DNA: TGTGCCAGCAGACAGGGACTAGCGGACAACCAGTTCTTC.

The chain couples TRBV7-9 to TRBJ2-7; 11 nucleotides match TRBD2. This CDR3 comprises 17 residues. The J segment lost 4 bases and the V segment lost 5 bases, leaving 13 bases of the junction unmatched. The germline V gene encodes CDR1 SEHNR and CDR2 FQNEAQ (reference sequence). The DNA of the CDR3 is TGTGCCAGCAGCCCTTCCCCACCGGGACTAGCGGCTTACGAGCAGTACTTC. As protein: CASSPSPPGLAAYEQYF.

The CDR3 region is CAWNGGGGTEAFF. The CDR3 region has the DNA TGTGCCTGGAACGGAGGGGGCGGCACTGAAGCTTTCTTT. The chain couples TRBV30 to TRBJ1-1, with 7 bases lining up with TRBD1. In germline, CDR1 is GTSNPN, CDR2 SVGIG (reference sequence). The CDR3 spans 13 residues. Trimming at V came to 4 bases and at J to 4 bases, leaving 6 bases not matched to a gene.

This rearrangement joins TRBV6-6 to TRBJ2-7; D gene uncertain. Germline values: CDR1 MNHNY, CDR2 SVGAGI (reference sequence). The CDR3 is 11 amino acids. Trimming left V 5 bases short and J 3 bases short, with 5 bases between. DNA for the CDR3: TGTGCCAGCAGTCCCGACTACGAGCAGTACTTC. This codes for CASSPDYEQYF.

Only one count was recorded for this clone. V gene TRBV27 combines with J gene TRBJ1-2; 12 bases are a match to TRBD1. Germline assignment: CDR1 MNHEY and CDR2 SMNVEV (reference sequence). Trimming took 4 bases from V and 4 from J; bases not matched to a gene: 4. The CDR3 sequence is 15 residues long. As DNA, the CDR3 is TGTGCCAGCAGTTCGGGGACAGGGGGCTTCTATGGCTACACCTTC. Protein sequence: CASSSGTGGFYGYTF.